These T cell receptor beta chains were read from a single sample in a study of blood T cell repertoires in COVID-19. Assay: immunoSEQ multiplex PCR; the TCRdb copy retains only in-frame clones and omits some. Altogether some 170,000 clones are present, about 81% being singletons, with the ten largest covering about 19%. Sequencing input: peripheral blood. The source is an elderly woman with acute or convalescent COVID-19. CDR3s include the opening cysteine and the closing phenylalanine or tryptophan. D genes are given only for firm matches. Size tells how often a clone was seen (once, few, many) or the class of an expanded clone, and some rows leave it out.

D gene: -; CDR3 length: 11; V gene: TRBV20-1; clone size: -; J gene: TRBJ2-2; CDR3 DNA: TGCAGTGCTAGGTCGGCGGGATCCCTGTTTTTT; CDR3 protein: CSARSAGSLFF
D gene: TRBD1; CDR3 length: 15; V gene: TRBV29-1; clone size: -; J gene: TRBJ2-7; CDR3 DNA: TGCAGCGTACTAAAACTCCGGGACAGGGCCTACGAGCAGTACTTC; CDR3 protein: CSVLKLRDRAYEQYF
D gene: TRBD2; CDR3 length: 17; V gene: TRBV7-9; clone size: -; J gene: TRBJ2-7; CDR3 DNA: TGTGCCAGCAGCCCCCGTAGTGGGCTAGCGGACTCCTACGAGCAGTACTTC; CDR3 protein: CASSPRSGLADSYEQYF
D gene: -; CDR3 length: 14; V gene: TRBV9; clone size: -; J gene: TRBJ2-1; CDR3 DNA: TGTGCCAGCAGCGTAGATCCGGGATTGAATGAGCAGTTCTTC; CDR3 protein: CASSVDPGLNEQFF
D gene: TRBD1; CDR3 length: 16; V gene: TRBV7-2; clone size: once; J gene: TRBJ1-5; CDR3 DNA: TGTGCCAGCAGCTTGCGGACAGGGGAAATCAATCAGCCCCAGCATTTT; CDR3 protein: CASSLRTGEINQPQHF
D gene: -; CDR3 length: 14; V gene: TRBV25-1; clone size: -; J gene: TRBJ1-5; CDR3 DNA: TGTGCCAGCAGTGACAGGTATAGCAATCAGCCCCAGCATTTT; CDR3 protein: CASSDRYSNQPQHF
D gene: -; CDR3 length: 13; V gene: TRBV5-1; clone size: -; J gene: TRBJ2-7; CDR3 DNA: TGCGCCAGCAACGACGTCGGGGGCTACGAGCAGTACTTC; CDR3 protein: CASNDVGGYEQYF
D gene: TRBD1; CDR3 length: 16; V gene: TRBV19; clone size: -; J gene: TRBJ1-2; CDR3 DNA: TGTGCCAGTATCTCAATCGAACGACAGGGTAAAGATGGCTACACCTTC; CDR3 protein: CASISIERQGKDGYTF
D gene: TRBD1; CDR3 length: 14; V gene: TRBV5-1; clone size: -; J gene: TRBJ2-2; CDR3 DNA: TGCGCCAGCAGCTCAATACAGGGGGCCGGGGAGCTGTTTTTT; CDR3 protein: CASSSIQGAGELFF
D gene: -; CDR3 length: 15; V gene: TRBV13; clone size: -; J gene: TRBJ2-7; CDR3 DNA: TGTGCCAGCAGCCCCCGGACGGGAGCCTCCCACGAGCAGTACTTC; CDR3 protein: CASSPRTGASHEQYF
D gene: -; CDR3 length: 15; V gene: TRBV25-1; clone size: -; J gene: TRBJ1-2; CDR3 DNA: TGTGCCAGCAGTGGAACTAAGACCGACCCCTATGGCTACACCTTC; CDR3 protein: CASSGTKTDPYGYTF
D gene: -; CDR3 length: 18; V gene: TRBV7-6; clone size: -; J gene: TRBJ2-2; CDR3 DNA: TGTGCCAGCAGCTTAAATTTGTTCCAGATCGCGAACACCGGGGAGCTGTTTTTT; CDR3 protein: CASSLNLFQIANTGELFF
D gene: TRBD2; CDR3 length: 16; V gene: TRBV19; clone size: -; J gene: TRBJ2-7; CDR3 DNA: TGTGCCAGCCCCACGGCGCCAGCGGGATTTCCCTACGAGCAGTACTTC; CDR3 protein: CASPTAPAGFPYEQYF
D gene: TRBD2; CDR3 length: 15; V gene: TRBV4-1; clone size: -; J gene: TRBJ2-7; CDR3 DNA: TGCGCCAGCAGCCAAGGGGGACTAGCGGGAGTAAGACAGTACTTC; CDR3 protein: CASSQGGLAGVRQYF
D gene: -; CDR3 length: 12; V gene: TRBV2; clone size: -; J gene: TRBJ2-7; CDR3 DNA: TGTGCCAGCAGTGACAGCTCCTACGAGCAGTACTTC; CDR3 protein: CASSDSSYEQYF
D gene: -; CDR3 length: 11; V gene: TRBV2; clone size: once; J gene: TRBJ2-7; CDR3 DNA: TGTGCCAGCAGTTTCTATTACGAGCAGTACTTC; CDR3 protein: CASSFYYEQYF
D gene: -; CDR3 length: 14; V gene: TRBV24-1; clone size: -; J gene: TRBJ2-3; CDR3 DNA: TGTGCCACCAGTGATTTTGTAAGCACAGATACGCAGTATTTT; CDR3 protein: CATSDFVSTDTQYF
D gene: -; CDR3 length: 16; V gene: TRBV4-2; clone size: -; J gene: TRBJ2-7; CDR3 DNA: TGTGCCAGCAGCCAAGAGACGCGGCGTTACTCCTACGAGCAGTACTTC; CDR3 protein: CASSQETRRYSYEQYF
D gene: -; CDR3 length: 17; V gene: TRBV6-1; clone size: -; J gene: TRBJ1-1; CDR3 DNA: TGTGCCAGCAGTGAAGCGCGCGGGAGGGGGGGATCGACAAGAGCTTTCTTT; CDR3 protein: CASSEARGRGGSTRAFF
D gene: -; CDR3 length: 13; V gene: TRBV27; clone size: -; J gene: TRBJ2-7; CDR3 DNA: TGTGCCAGCAGTTTAGGGCCTTCCTACGAGCAGTACTTC; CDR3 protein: CASSLGPSYEQYF
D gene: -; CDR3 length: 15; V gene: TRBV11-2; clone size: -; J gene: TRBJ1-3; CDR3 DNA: TGTGCCAGCAGCTTAGATCGGGGTCGAGGAAACACCATATATTTT; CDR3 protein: CASSLDRGRGNTIYF
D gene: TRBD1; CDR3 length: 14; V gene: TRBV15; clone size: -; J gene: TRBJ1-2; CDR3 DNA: TGTGCCACCAGCCCTAGGGACAGAGCTTATGGCTACACCTTC; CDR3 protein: CATSPRDRAYGYTF
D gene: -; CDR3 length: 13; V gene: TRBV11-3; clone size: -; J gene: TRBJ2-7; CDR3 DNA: TGTGCCAGCAGCTTTTTTACCTCGAGCGAGCAGTACTTC; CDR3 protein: CASSFFTSSEQYF
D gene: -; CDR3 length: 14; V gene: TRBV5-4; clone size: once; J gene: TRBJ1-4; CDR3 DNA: TGTGCCAGCAGCTTGAATACGGGTCGCGAAAAACTGTTTTTT; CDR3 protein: CASSLNTGREKLFF
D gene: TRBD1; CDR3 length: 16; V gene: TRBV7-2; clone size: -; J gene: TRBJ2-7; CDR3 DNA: TGTGCCAGCAGCTTCGGGACAGGGGGCCTCTCCTACGAGCAGTACTTC; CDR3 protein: CASSFGTGGLSYEQYF
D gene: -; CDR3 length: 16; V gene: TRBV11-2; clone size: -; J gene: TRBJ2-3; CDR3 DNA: TGTGCCAGCAGCGCCCGGGGGAGTACACGATCAGATACGCAGTATTTT; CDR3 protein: CASSARGSTRSDTQYF
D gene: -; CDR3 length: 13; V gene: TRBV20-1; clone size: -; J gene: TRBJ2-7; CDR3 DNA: TGCAGTGCTAGTGTGGGAGGAGTCGGCGAGCAGTACTTC; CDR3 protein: CSASVGGVGEQYF
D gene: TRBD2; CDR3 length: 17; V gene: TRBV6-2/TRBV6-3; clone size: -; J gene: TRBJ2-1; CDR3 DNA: TGTGCCAGCAGTTACGGGGGACTAGCGGGAGGAAACAATGAGCAGTTCTTC; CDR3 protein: CASSYGGLAGGNNEQFF
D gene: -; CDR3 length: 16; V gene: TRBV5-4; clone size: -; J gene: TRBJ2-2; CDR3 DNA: TGTGCCAGCAGCTTGTGGGGCAGACCGAACACCGGGGAGCTGTTTTTT; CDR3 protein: CASSLWGRPNTGELFF
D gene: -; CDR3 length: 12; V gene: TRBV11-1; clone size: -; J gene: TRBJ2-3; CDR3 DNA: TGTGCCAGCAGACTCGACACAGATACGCAGTATTTT; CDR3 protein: CASRLDTDTQYF
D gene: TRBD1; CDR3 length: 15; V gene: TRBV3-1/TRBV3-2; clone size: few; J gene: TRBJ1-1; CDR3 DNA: TGTGCCAGCAGCCATTCGGGCAGGGGGCGCACTGAAGCTTTCTTT; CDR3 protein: CASSHSGRGRTEAFF
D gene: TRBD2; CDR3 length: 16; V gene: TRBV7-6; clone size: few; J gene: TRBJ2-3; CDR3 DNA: TGTGCCAGCAGCTTAGTCGGCGGGGGATACGCAGATACGCAGTATTTT; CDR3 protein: CASSLVGGGYADTQYF
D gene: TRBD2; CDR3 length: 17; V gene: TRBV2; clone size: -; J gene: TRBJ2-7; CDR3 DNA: TGTGCCAGCAGTGCTACTAGCGGGGGGGGTCCCTCCTACGAGCAGTACTTC; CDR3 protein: CASSATSGGGPSYEQYF
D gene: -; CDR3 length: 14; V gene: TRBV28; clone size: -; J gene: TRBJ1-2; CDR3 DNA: TGTGCCAGCAGCTCAGGGCTACAGAGTTATGGCTACACCTTC; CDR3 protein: CASSSGLQSYGYTF
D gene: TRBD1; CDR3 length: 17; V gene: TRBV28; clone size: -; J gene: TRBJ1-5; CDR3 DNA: TGTGCCAGCAGTTTTAGGACAGGGGGAAGTAGCAATCAGCCCCAGCATTTT; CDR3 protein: CASSFRTGGSSNQPQHF
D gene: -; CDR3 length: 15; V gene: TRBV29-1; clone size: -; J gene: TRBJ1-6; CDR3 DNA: TGCAGCGTTGAACGAGCGCGCAGAGAAGATTCACCCCTCCACTTT; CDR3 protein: CSVERARREDSPLHF
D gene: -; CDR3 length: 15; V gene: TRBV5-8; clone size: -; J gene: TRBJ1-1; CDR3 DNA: TGTGCCAGCACCTTTGGAGGGTCCAAGAACACTGAAGCTTTCTTT; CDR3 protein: CASTFGGSKNTEAFF
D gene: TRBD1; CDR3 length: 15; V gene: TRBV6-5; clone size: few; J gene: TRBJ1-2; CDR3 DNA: TGTGCCAGCAGTTCAACAGGGGGCGAGTGGTATGGCTACACCTTC; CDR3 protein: CASSSTGGEWYGYTF
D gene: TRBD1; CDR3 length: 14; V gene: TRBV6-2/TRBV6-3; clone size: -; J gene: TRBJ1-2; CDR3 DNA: TGTGCCAGCAGTGTGAGGGGGCGCGGCTATGGCTACACCTTC; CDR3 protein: CASSVRGRGYGYTF
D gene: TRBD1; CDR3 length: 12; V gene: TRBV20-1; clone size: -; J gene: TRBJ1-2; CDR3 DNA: TGCAGTGCTAGTGGGGGACAGGCTGGCTACACCTTC; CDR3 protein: CSASGGQAGYTF
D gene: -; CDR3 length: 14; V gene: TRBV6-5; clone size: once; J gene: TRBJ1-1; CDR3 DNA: TGTGCCAGCAGCTCCTGGACGGGAGGGACTGAAGCTTTCTTT; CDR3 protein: CASSSWTGGTEAFF
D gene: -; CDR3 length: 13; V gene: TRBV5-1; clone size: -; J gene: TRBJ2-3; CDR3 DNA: TGCGCCAGCAGCTTGGGGCAAACAGATACGCAGTATTTT; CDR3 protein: CASSLGQTDTQYF
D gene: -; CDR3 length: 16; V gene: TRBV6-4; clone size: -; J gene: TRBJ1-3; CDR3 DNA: TGTGCCAGCAGTGAGGAGGAGGGGAGGGCTGGAAACACCATATATTTT; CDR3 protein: CASSEEEGRAGNTIYF
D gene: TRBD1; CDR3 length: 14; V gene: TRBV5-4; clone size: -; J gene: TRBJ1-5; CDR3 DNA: TGTGCCAGCAGGACGCCGACAGGGAACCAGCCCCAGCATTTT; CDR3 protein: CASRTPTGNQPQHF
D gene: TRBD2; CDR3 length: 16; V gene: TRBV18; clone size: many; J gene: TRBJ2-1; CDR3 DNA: TGTGCCAGCTCACCACCATCTAGCGGGGGGGGCAATGAGCAGTTCTTC; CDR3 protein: CASSPPSSGGGNEQFF
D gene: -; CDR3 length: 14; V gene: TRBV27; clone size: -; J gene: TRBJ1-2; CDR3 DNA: TGTGCCAGCAGTTCCTCGACAGTTAACTATGGCTACACCTTC; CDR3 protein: CASSSSTVNYGYTF
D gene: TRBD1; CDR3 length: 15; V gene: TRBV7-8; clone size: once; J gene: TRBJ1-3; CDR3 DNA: TGTGCCAGCAGCTGGGACAGGAACTCTGGAAACACCATATATTTT; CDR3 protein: CASSWDRNSGNTIYF
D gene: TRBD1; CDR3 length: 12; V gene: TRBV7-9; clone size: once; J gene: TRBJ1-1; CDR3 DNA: TGTGCCAGCAGCTTCGAGACAGGGAGAGCTTTCTTT; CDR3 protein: CASSFETGRAFF
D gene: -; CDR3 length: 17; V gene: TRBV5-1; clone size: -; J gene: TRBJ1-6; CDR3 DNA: TGCGCCAGCAGCTTAAGGATTAGGCCAGGATATAATTCACCCCTCCACTTT; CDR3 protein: CASSLRIRPGYNSPLHF
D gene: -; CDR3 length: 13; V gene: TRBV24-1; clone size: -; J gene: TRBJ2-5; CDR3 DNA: TGTGCCACCAGTGATCCGGCTAGAGAGACCCAGTACTTC; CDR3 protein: CATSDPARETQYF
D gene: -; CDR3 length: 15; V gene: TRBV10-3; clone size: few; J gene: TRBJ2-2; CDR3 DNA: TGTGCCATATACCCCACACAGGGGGGGACCGGGGAGCTGTTTTTT; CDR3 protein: CAIYPTQGGTGELFF
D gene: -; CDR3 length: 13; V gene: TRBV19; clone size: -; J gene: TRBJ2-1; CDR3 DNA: TGTGCCAGTAGTATCAGGGCCTGGGGTGAGCAGTTCTTC; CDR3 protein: CASSIRAWGEQFF
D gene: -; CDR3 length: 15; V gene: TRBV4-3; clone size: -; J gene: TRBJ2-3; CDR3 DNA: TGCGCCAGCAGCCAAGATGCACAGGCTTCAGATACGCAGTATTTT; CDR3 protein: CASSQDAQASDTQYF